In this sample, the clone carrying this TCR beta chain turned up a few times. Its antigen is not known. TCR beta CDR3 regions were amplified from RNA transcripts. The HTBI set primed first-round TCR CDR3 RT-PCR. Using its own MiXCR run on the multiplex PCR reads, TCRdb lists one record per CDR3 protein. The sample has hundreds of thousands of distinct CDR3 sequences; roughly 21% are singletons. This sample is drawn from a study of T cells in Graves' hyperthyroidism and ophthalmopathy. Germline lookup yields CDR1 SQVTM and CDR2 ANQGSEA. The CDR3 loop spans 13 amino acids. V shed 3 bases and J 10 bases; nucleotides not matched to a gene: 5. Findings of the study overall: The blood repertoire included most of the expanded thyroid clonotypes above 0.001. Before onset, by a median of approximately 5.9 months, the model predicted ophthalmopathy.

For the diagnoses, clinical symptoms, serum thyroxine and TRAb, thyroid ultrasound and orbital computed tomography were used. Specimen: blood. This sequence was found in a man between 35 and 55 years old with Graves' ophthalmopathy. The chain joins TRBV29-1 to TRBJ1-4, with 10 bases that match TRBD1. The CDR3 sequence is CSVERTGGGKLFF. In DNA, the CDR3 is TGCAGCGTTGAGCGGACAGGGGGTGGAAAACTGTTTTTT. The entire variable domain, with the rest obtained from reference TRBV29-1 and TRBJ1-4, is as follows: SAVISQKPSRDICQRGTSLTIQCQVDSQVTMMFWYRQQPGQSLTLIATANQGSEATYESGFVIDKFPISRPNLTFSTLTVSNMSPEDSSIYLCSVERTGGGKLFFGSGTQLSVL.